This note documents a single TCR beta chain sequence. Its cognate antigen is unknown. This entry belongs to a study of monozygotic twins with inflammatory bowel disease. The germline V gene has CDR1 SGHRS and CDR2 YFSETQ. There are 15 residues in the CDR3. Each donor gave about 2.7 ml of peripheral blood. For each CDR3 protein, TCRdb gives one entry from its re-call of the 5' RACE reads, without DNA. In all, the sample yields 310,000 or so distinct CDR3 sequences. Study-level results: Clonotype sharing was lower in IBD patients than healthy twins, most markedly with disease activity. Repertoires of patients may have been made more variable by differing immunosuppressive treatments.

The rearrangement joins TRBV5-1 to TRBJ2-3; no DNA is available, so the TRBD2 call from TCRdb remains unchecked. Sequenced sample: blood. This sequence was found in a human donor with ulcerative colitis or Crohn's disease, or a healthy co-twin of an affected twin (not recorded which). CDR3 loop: CASRLDPSGTDTQYF.